A selection of T cell receptor beta chains follows, all from one sample in a study of shared clonotypes between healthy human individuals. Produced via immunoSEQ multiplex PCR; TCRdb's table is partial and in-frame only. Here the sample spans about 2 million clones, less than 95% being singletons. Sequencing was carried out using naive CD8+ T cells sorted from blood. All receptors derive from a man younger than 30 in good health. The CDR3 runs from the conserved cysteine through the conserved F or W. The order of the fields is clone size, V gene, CDR3 protein. Part of the rows lack a size; the others show once, few, many or a class for expanded clones.

.	TRBV12-2	CASRLTSRKIHGYTF
.	TRBV6-5	CASSYTDRVGGYTF
.	TRBV5-6	CASSFGDIDEQYF
.	TRBV11-2	CASSFGDRASEQYF
.	TRBV6-6	CASSYEGTYEQYF
once	TRBV15	CATSRDRTALNLYEQYF
.	TRBV7-9	CASRLAAGYEQYF
.	TRBV7-6	CASSLVMEANEQFF
.	TRBV5-4	CASSPSHLTDYGYTF
.	TRBV19	CASTSGSNQPQHF